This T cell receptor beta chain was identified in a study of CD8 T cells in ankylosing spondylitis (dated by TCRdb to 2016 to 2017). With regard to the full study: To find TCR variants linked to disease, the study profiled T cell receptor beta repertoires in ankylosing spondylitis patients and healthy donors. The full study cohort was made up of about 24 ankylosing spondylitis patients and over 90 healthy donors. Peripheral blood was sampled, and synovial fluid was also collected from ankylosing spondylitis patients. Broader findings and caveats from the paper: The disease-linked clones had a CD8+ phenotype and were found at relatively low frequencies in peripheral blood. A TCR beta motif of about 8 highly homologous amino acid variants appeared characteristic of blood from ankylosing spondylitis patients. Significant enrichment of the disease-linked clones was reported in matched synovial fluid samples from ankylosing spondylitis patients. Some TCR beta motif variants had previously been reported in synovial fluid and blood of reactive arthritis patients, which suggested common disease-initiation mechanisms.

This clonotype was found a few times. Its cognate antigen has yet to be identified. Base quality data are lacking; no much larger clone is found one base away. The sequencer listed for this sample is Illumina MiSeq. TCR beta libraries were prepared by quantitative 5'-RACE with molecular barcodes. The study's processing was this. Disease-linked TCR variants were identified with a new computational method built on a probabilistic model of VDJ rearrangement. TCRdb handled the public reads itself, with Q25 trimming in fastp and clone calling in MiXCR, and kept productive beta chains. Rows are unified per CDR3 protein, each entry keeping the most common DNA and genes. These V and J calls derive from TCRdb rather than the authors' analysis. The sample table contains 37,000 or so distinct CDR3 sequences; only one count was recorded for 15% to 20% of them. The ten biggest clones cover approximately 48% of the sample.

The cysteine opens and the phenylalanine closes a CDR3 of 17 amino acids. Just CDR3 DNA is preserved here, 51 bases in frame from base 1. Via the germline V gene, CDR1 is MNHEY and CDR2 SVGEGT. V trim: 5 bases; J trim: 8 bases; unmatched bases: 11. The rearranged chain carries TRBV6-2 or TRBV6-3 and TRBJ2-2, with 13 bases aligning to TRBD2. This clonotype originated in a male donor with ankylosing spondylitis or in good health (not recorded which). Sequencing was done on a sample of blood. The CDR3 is CASSRLGLAGVSGELFF. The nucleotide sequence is TGTGCCAGCAGTCGCCTTGGACTAGCGGGAGTCTCTGGGGAGCTGTTTTTT.